The rows below give T cell receptor beta chains drawn from one sample of a study of blood T cell repertoires in COVID-19. Sequenced by immunoSEQ multiplex PCR; TCRdb stores in-frame clones only, minus some. This sample has approximately 130,000 clones; approximately 85% occur once, and the top ten carry around 13%. Sequenced material: peripheral blood. The receptor source for this set is a human donor in a cohort sampled during active COVID-19. Both conserved end residues are part of each CDR3. A D gene is named only where the DNA matches it firmly. Size tells how often a clone was seen (once, few, many) or the class of an expanded clone, and some rows leave it out.

j_call v_call d_call clone_size cdr3_nt cdr3_aa
TRBJ2-3 TRBV15 - - TGTGCCACCAGCAGAGATCAGCCTACTAGCAGTCCCACAGATACGCAGTATTTT CATSRDQPTSSPTDTQYF
TRBJ1-1 TRBV15 - - TGTGCCACCAGCAGAGGAGACAGGAAGCCCACTGAAGCTTTCTTT CATSRGDRKPTEAFF
TRBJ1-2 TRBV10-3 TRBD1 - TGTGCCGTGGACAGGGCAGCTAACTATGGCTACACCTTC CAVDRAANYGYTF
TRBJ1-5 TRBV6-1 - - TGTGCCAGCAGTGAAATGATGGCTTCCAATGGTGGCAATCAGCCCCAGCATTTT CASSEMMASNGGNQPQHF
TRBJ2-3 TRBV7-8 TRBD2 - TGTGCCAGCAGCAAGGATGGCTCTAGCGGGGGGTCAGATACGCAGTATTTT CASSKDGSSGGSDTQYF
TRBJ2-2 TRBV9 - - TGTGCCAGCAGCGTTGGGGGGGCTGGCGGGGAGCTGTTTTTT CASSVGGAGGELFF
TRBJ1-1 TRBV19 TRBD1 - TGTGCCAGTAGTACAACAGGGGGCGGCACTGAAGCTTTCTTT CASSTTGGGTEAFF
TRBJ1-6 TRBV10-2 - - TGCGCCAGCAGACCTGTTGACAGTTCAAATTCACCCCTCCACTTT CASRPVDSSNSPLHF
TRBJ2-5 TRBV7-3 TRBD2 once TGTGCCAGCAGCCTCACGGGACTAGCGCTAGAGACCCAGTACTTC CASSLTGLALETQYF
TRBJ1-2 TRBV6-2/TRBV6-3 TRBD1 few TGTGCCAGCAGTTACCCCCTCGGGGACAGGGGCGCGGTAGGCTACACCTTC CASSYPLGDRGAVGYTF
TRBJ2-1 TRBV3-1/TRBV3-2 - - TGTGCCAGCAGCCAAGCGGGGAGGAGCTCCTACAATGAGCAGTTCTTC CASSQAGRSSYNEQFF
TRBJ2-7 TRBV11-2 TRBD2 - TGTGCCAGCAGCTTGCTCCGGACTAGCGGGGTCCACGAGCAGTACTTC CASSLLRTSGVHEQYF
TRBJ2-3 TRBV6-5 - - TGTGCCAGCACGCGGGACCTGGGAGATACGCAGTATTTT CASTRDLGDTQYF
TRBJ2-5 TRBV11-2 TRBD2 - TGTGCCAGCAGCTTAGATCGACTAGCGGGAGGACAAGAGACCCAGTACTTC CASSLDRLAGGQETQYF
TRBJ2-5 TRBV5-1 - once TGCGCCAGCAGCTCCAGCTCTGCGGTGCGAGAGACCCAGTACTTC CASSSSSAVRETQYF
TRBJ1-1 TRBV5-1 - - TGCGCCAGCAGCCTAAGACCGACAGGTATGAACACTGAAGCTTTCTTT CASSLRPTGMNTEAFF
TRBJ1-5 TRBV7-2 TRBD1 many TGTGCCAGCAGCATTCACAGGGGCGGTCAGCCCCAGCATTTT CASSIHRGGQPQHF
TRBJ2-3 TRBV5-5 - - TGTGCCAGCAGCTTACGCGGAAGCACAGATACGCAGTATTTT CASSLRGSTDTQYF
TRBJ2-6 TRBV9 - - TGTGCCAGCAGCGTTGGGACAACCTGGGGACAAGACCCTGGGGCCAACGTCCTGACTTTC CASSVGTTWGQDPGANVLTF
TRBJ2-7 TRBV4-2 TRBD1 once TGTGCCAGCAGTCAAACGGGACAGGGTTTCCACGAGCAGTACTTC CASSQTGQGFHEQYF
TRBJ2-3 TRBV5-1 - - TGCGCCAGCAGCTTGGGGGGGACACATGGCACAGATACGCAGTATTTT CASSLGGTHGTDTQYF
TRBJ2-3 TRBV5-1 TRBD2 - TGCGCCAGCAGCGGCGGACTAGCGGGGGCCGATACGCAGTATTTT CASSGGLAGADTQYF
TRBJ1-5 TRBV11-3 - few TGTGCCAGCAGCTTGTGTGGGACATCCCTTTATCAGCCCCAGCATTTT CASSLCGTSLYQPQHF
TRBJ1-1 TRBV5-1 TRBD1 - TGCGCCAGCAGCTCACAGGGGGGGACTGAAGCTTTCTTT CASSSQGGTEAFF
TRBJ1-2 TRBV7-9 - - TGTGCCAGCAGCTTAGAGGGCTATAGGGGGAAGAACTATGGCTACACCTTC CASSLEGYRGKNYGYTF
TRBJ2-3 TRBV9 - - TGTGCCAGCAGCGTAGAAACTAGGGCAGATACGCAGTATTTT CASSVETRADTQYF
TRBJ1-3 TRBV2 - - TGTGCCAGCAGTTTCCAGGGTGACACCATATATTTT CASSFQGDTIYF